This section outlines one T cell receptor (beta chain) sequence together with its context. This table comes from immunoSEQ multiplex PCR, and its TCRdb copy is limited to in-frame clones, with some not included. The sample carries tens of thousands of clones, around 90% recorded once. Germline loops: CDR1 MNHEY, CDR2 SMNVEV (reference sequence). J gave up 3 bases and V 2 bases, and 15 bases lay outside the gene matches. CDR3 length: 19 residues. These data originate in a study of CD4 T cells in relation to SARS-CoV-2 and coronaviruses. The sequenced sample consisted of naive CD4+ T cells from PBMCs. As to subset: naive CD4+ T cells isolated by negative enrichment. The origin of this receptor is an adult with COVID-19. This rearrangement joins TRBV27 to TRBJ2-7; 11 bases are shared with TRBD2. In nucleotides, the CDR3 is TGTGCCAGCAGTTTAATTGGGGGTATACTAGCGGGAGTCGGCTACGAGCAGTACTTC. Protein sequence: CASSLIGGILAGVGYEQYF.